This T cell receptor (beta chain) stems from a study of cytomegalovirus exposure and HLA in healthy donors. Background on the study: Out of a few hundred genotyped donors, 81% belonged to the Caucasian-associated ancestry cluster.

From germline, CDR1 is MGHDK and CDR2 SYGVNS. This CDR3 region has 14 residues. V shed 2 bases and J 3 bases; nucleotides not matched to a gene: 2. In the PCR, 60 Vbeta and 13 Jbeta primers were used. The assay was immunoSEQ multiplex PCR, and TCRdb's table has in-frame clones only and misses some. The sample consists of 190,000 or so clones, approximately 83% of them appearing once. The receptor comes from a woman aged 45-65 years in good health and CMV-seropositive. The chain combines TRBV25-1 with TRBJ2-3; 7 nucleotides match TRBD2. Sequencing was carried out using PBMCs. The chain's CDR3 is CASSEPGGTDTQYF. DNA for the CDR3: TGTGCCAGCAGTGAACCGGGGGGAACAGATACGCAGTATTTT.